This T cell receptor (beta chain) was captured by sequencing in a study of regulatory T cells in long-lasting Graves disease (dated by TCRdb to the early 2020s). Regarding the study in general: Persistent Graves' disease meant more than 5 years of antithyroid drug treatment with TSH receptor autoantibodies that stayed positive. Patients with persistent Graves' disease were compared with patients with newly diagnosed Graves' disease using TCR sequencing and RNA sequencing of peripheral blood. The study took place in China and was registered as a clinical trial. A total of roughly 35 samples underwent TCR sequencing: about 13 from persistent and 20 from newly diagnosed Graves' disease patients. Antithyroid drugs had been taken for approximately 9.5 years on average by persistent Graves' disease patients in the clinical cohort.

This specimen's time point label, interpreted: persistent/refractory GD, antithyroid drugs over 5 years with positive TRAb. For both TCR sequencing and RNA sequencing, RNA was extracted from PBMCs in TRIzol. The diagnosis of Graves' disease followed American Thyroid Association guidelines. Patients were recruited from an endocrinology department in Xi'an, China. Each patient gave around 9 milliliters of peripheral blood, collected in an EDTA anticoagulant tube. Ficoll Paque Plus density gradient separation was used to isolate PBMCs, and no additional T cell sorting was done. An Agilent 2100 Bioanalyzer and agarose gel were used to assess RNA quality, and a NanoDrop 2000 was used to measure RNA concentration. The method behind the library was multiplex PCR. For sequencing, an Illumina HiSeq 4000 was employed. To build TCR beta libraries, CDR3 regions were amplified by Arm-PCR using iRepertoire HTBI primers. Gel purification was performed on PCR products prior to sequencing. The study's processing was this. Gene usage analysis of CDR3 amino acid clonotypes used the roughly 62 TRBV and about 15 TRBJ segments found across samples. COPE and FqMerger were used to merge the filtered high-quality paired reads into contigs. BLAST was used to align contigs to IMGT TRBV, TRBD and TRBJ reference genes, with CDR3 defined following IMGT. Any clonotype with a frequency above 0.1% was counted as a highly expanded clone. Shannon entropy served as the measure of repertoire diversity, while the Gini coefficient captured V-J evenness. A clonotype was considered public if more than one individual shared it. Using fastp at Q25 and MiXCR, TCRdb reprocessed the public reads and kept productive beta chains. Each record represents a unique CDR3 protein, reported with the most common genes and DNA among its rows. These V and J calls derive from TCRdb rather than the authors' analysis. Here the sample has about 340,000 distinct CDR3 sequences; less than 20% occur a single time. The ten largest clones take up 25% to 35% of the sample.

At the junction V is shortened by 4 bases and J by 0 bases; bases outside the gene matches: 10. The CDR3 runs 16 residues from the cysteine to the phenylalanine. Of the read, only the CDR3 DNA is kept; its 48 bases are in frame from base 1. CDR1 and CDR2, looked up from the germline V gene, are SGHRS and YFSETQ. What the work shows at the level of the full study, not this receptor alone: Persistent disease showed preferential use of TRBV28, TRBJ1-2 and TRBJ2-5, whereas newly diagnosed disease favored TRBV20-1 and TRBJ2-1. Only peripheral blood was studied, because thyroid tissue, the primary lesion, was inaccessible. The authors noted that the small sample size was a limitation that may lower accuracy. Only the TCR beta chain was sequenced and analyzed. A larger number of public clonotypes was shared among persistent patients (more than 2,500) than among newly diagnosed patients (over 850). Persistent Graves' disease patients showed lower TCR Shannon entropy and fewer highly expanded clones than newly diagnosed patients, suggesting clonal expansion.

This clonotype was picked up a small number of times. Its antigen target is currently unknown. No base qualities exist here, and no much larger clone lies one base off it. The V and J genes are TRBV5-1 and TRBJ2-7; 7 bases in the junction line up with TRBD2. Specimen: peripheral blood mononuclear cells (PBMCs), collected when the disease was refractory, from a patient treated with antithyroid drugs. The origin of this receptor is a female donor with Graves disease. CDR3 loop: CASSPGGSGSSYEQYF. The nucleotide sequence reads TGCGCCAGCAGCCCGGGGGGTAGCGGAAGCTCCTACGAGCAGTACTTC. The reference TRBV5-1 and TRBJ2-7 proteins fill in what lies around the CDR3, so the full variable domain reads KAGVTQTPRYLIKTRGQQVTLSCSPISGHRSVSWYQQTPGQGLQFLFEYFSETQRNKGNFPGRFSGRQFSNSRSEMNVSTLELGDSALYLCASSPGGSGSSYEQYFGPGTRLTVT.